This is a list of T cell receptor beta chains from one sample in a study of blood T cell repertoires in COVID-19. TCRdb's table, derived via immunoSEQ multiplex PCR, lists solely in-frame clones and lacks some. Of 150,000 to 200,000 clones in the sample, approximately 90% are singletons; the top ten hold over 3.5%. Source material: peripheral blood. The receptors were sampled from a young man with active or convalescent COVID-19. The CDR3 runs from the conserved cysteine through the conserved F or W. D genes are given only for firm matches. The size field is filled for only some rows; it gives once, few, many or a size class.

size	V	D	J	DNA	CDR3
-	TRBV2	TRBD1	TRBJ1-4	TGTGCCAGCAGTTTACAGGGGACGATGGGTGAAAAACTGTTTTTT	CASSLQGTMGEKLFF
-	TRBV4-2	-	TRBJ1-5	TGTGCCAGCAGCCGGAGCGAACGATACAATCAGCCCCAGCATTTT	CASSRSERYNQPQHF
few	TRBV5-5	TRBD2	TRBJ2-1	TGTGCCAGCAGCCCTAGACCAGCGGGAGGCTCTTTCTATGAGCAGTTCTTC	CASSPRPAGGSFYEQFF
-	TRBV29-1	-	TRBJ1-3	TGCAGCGTGGGGGGCTCTGGAAACACCATATATTTT	CSVGGSGNTIYF
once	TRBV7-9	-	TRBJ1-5	TGTGCCAGCAGCTTAGATGGGGGCCAGCCCCAGCATTTT	CASSLDGGQPQHF
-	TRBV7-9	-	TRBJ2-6	TGTGCCAGCAGCCCCCGGACAGTCTCTGGGGCCAACGTCCTGACTTTC	CASSPRTVSGANVLTF
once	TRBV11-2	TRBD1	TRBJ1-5	TGTGCCAGCAGCTTGACAGGGATGGGGCAGCCCCAGCATTTT	CASSLTGMGQPQHF
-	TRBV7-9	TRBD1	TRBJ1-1	TGTGCCAGCAGCCCACCGGGACAGGAAGCTTTCTTT	CASSPPGQEAFF
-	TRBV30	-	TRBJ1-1	TGTGCCTGGAGTGTACGGCTCCTCGGGGGAGCTTTCTTT	CAWSVRLLGGAFF
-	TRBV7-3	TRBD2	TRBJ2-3	TGTGCCAGCAGCTTTAGCGGGAGGAGCACAGATACGCAGTATTTT	CASSFSGRSTDTQYF
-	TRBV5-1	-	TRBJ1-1	TGCGCCAGCAGCCTGGTTACAGACAGTGAAGCTTTCTTT	CASSLVTDSEAFF
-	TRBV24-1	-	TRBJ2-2	TGTGCCACCAGTGATTTATCCGTAAACACCGGGGAGCTGTTTTTT	CATSDLSVNTGELFF
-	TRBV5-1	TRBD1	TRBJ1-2	TGCGCCAGCAGCTTGCCAGGGGGAGACCCCGGCTACACCTTC	CASSLPGGDPGYTF
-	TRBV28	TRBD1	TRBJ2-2	TGTGCCAGCGGCACAGGGGGCGCAGGTTTGACCGGGGAGCTGTTTTTT	CASGTGGAGLTGELFF
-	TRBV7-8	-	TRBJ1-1	TGTGCCAGCAGCCCTACAGAGGACTTACTGAACACTGAAGCTTTCTTT	CASSPTEDLLNTEAFF
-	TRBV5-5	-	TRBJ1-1	TGTGCCACATCTCTACCGGGCACTGAAGCTTTCTTT	CATSLPGTEAFF
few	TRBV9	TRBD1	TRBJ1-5	TGTGCCAGCATCCCCCGGGGCCCTCCACAGGGGGATAGCAATCAGCCCCAGCATTTT	CASIPRGPPQGDSNQPQHF
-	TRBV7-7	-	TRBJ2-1	TGTGCTAGCAGCTTAGACCTTACCAACAGTCCCAATGAGCAGTTCTTC	CASSLDLTNSPNEQFF
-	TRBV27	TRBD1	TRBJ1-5	TGTGCCAGCAGTTTTTCCGGGACAGATTTTTTAAATCAGCCCCAGCATTTT	CASSFSGTDFLNQPQHF
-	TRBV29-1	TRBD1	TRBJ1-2	TGCAGCGTTGAATCCTTAACAGGGGCCTATGGCTACACCTTC	CSVESLTGAYGYTF
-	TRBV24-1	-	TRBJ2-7	TGTGCCACCAGTGGACAGCTAAACGAGCAGTACTTC	CATSGQLNEQYF
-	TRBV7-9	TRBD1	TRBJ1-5	TGTGCCAGCAGCCCGACAGGGTTAGGAACGCAGCCCCAGCATTTT	CASSPTGLGTQPQHF
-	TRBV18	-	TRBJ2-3	TGTGCCAGCTCACCAGGGCTTACCTTGGGCCAAAGGGATACGCAGTATTTT	CASSPGLTLGQRDTQYF
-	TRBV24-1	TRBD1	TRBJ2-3	TGTGCCACCAGTGACCCGGACAGGGACACGCAGTATTTT	CATSDPDRDTQYF
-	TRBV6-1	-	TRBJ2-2	TGTGCCAGCAGTGAAGTCGTCTCCCCTCCCGGGGAGCTGTTTTTT	CASSEVVSPPGELFF
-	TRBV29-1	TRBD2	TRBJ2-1	TGCAGCGTTGTTCGGCGGGAGGGTTTGGATGAGCAGTTCTTC	CSVVRREGLDEQFF
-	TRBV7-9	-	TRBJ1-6	TGTGCCAGCAGCTTAATCTCTTCCTATAATTCACCCCTCCACTTT	CASSLISSYNSPLHF
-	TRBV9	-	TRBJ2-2	TGTGCCAGCACGCGAAGTTCGAACACCGGGGAGCTGTTTTTT	CASTRSSNTGELFF
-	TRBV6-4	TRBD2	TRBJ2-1	TGTGCCAGCAGTGCCAGCAGCGGGGCCTCCTACAATGAGCAGTTCTTC	CASSASSGASYNEQFF
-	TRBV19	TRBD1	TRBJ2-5	TGTGCCAGTAGTATTTGGGGACAGGGGGATAGAGAGACCCAGTACTTC	CASSIWGQGDRETQYF
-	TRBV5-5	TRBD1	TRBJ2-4	TGTGCCAGCAGCCTGGGACAGGGAAACATTCAGTACTTC	CASSLGQGNIQYF
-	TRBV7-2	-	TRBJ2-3	TGTGCCAGCAGCTCGACCGGGAAGCTGACAGATACGCAGTATTTT	CASSSTGKLTDTQYF
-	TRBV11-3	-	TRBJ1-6	TGTGCCAGCAGCTCCTTCAGACAAAATTCACCCCTCCACTTT	CASSSFRQNSPLHF
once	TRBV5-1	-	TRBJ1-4	TGCGCCAGCAGCTTGCGAGGGTTTAATGAAAAACTGTTTTTT	CASSLRGFNEKLFF
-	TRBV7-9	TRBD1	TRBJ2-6	TGTGCCAGCAGCCGCTCAGGGGGAAGTGGGGCCAACGTCCTGACTTTC	CASSRSGGSGANVLTF
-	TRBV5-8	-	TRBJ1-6	TGTGCCAGCAGCCTCAAGAGTTCACCCCTCCACTTT	CASSLKSSPLHF
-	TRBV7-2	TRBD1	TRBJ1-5	TGTGCCAGCAGCCCGGCCACAGGGGGCAGTCAGCCCCAGCATTTT	CASSPATGGSQPQHF
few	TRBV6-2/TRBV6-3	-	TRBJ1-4	TGTGCCAGCAGTTCGAGCGGGGGGAAGAAGGAAAAACTGTTTTTT	CASSSSGGKKEKLFF
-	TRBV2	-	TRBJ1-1	TGTGCCAGCAGTGAAAGCCGTAGCCAGGGTTTCACTGAAGCTTTCTTT	CASSESRSQGFTEAFF
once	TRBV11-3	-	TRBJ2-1	TGTGCCAGCAGCGCGACAGCGAACAATGAGCAGTTCTTC	CASSATANNEQFF
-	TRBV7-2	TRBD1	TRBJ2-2	TGTGCCAGCATCCGGACAGGGAACACCGGGGAGCTGTTTTTT	CASIRTGNTGELFF
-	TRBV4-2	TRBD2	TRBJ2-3	TGTGCCAGCAGCCCGACTAGCGGGAGGCTGGATACGCAGTATTTT	CASSPTSGRLDTQYF